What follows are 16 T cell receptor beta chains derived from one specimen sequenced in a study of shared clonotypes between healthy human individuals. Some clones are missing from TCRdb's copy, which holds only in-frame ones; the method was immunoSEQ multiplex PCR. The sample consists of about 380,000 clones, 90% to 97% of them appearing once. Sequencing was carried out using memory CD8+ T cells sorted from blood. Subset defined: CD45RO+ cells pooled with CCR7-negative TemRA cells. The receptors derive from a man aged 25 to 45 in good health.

The CDR3 bases are TGTGCCGACCGACAGGGGTGGAATGAGCAGTTCTTC. Protein: CADRQGWNEQFF. The rearrangement links TRBV7-2 to TRBJ2-1; 8 nucleotides agree with TRBD1. The J segment lost 7 bases and the V segment lost 11 bases, leaving 7 bases of the junction unmatched. Per germline, CDR1 SGHTA and CDR2 FQGNSA. This CDR3 comprises 12 residues. Drawing the rest from reference TRBV7-2 and TRBJ2-1, the complete variable domain is GAGVSQSPSNKVTEKGKDVELRCDPISGHTALYWYRQSLGQGLEFLIYFQGNSAPDKSGLPSDRFSAERTGGSVSTLTIQRTQQEDSAVYLCADRQGWNEQFFGPGTRLTVL.

The CDR3 here is CAWSTPTGTYEKLFF. Here the CDR3 DNA reads TGTGCCTGGAGTACTCCGACAGGGACCTATGAAAAACTGTTTTTT. The chain uses TRBV30 and TRBJ1-4, with 7 bases that match TRBD1. Germline V lookup: CDR1 GTSNPN, CDR2 SVGIG (reference sequence). The CDR3 has 15 amino acids. V shed 2 bases and J 6 bases; nucleotides not matched to a gene: 9.

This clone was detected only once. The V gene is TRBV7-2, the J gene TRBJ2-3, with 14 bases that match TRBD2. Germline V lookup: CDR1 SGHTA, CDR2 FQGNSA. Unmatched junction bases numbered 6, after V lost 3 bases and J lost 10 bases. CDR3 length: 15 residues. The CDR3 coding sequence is TGTGCCAGCAGCTTCCCGGGACTAGCGGGAGTTCCGCAGTATTTT. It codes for CASSFPGLAGVPQYF.

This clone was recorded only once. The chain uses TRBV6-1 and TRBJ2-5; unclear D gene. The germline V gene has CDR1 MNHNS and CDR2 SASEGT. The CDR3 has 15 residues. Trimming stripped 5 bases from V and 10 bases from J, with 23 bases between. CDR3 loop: CASSKDTPSRVGQYF. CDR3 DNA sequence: TGTGCCAGCAGTAAGGATACTCCGAGCCGCGTTGGCCAGTACTTC.

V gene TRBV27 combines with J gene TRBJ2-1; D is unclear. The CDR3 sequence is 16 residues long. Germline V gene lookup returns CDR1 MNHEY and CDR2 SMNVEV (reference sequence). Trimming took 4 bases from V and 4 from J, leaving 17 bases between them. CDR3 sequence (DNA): TGTGCCAGCAGTTCGAGCCCCTCAAGTAGATACAATGAGCAGTTCTTC. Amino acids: CASSSSPSSRYNEQFF.

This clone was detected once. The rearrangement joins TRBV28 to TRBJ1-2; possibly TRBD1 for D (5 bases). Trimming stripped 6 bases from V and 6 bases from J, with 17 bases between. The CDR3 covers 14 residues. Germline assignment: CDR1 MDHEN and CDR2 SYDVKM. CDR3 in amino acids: CASSLPSGANGYTF. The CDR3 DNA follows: TGTGCCAGCAGCCTCCCGAGCGGGGCGAATGGCTACACCTTC.

The CDR3 loop is CAWSLYSNQPQHF. The CDR3 bases are TGTGCCTGGAGTCTTTATAGCAATCAGCCCCAGCATTTT. This chain joins TRBV30 and TRBJ1-5; the D is unclear. This CDR3 comprises 13 residues. V was shortened by 2 bases and J by 0 bases, with 5 bases between the two germline ends. In germline, CDR1 is GTSNPN, CDR2 SVGIG (reference sequence).

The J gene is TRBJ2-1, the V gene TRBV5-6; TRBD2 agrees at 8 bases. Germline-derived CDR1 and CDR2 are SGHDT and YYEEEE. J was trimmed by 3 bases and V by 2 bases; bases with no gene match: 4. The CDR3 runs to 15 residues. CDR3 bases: TGTGCCAGCAGCTTAGGGACTAGTTACTACAATGAGCAGTTCTTC. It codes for CASSLGTSYYNEQFF. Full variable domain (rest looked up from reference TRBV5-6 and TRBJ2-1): DAGVTQSPTHLIKTRGQQVTLRCSPKSGHDTVSWYQQALGQGPQFIFQYYEEEERQRGNFPDRFSGHQFPNYSSELNVNALLLGDSALYLCASSLGTSYYNEQFFGPGTRLTVL.

Here the CDR3 reads CASSGPRYTEAFF. The DNA for the CDR3 is TGTGCCAGCAGTGGACCCCGGTACACTGAAGCTTTCTTT. The chain is built from TRBV6-1 and TRBJ1-1; the D is unclear. Germline V lookup: CDR1 MNHNS, CDR2 SASEGT. CDR3 length: 13 amino acids. V lost 4 bases, J lost 3 bases, and 9 bases lay in between.

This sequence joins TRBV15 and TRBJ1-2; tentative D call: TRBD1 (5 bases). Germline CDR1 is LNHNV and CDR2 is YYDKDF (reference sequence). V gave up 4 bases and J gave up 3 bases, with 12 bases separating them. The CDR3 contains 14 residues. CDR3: CATSTGQSYYGYTF. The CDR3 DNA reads TGTGCCACCAGCACAGGGCAGTCGTACTATGGCTACACCTTC.

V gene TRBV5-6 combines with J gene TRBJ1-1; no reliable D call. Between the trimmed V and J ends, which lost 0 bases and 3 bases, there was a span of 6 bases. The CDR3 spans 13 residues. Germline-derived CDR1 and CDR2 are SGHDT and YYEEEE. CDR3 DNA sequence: TGTGCCAGCAGCTTGGGGCGGGACACTGAAGCTTTCTTT. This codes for CASSLGRDTEAFF.

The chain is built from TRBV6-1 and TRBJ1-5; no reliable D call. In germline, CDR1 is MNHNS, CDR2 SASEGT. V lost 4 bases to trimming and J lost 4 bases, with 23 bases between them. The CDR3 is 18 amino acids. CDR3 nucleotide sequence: TGTGCCAGCAGTGGGATTAGGGTCGAGAGATACCTAAATCAGCCCCAGCATTTT. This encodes CASSGIRVERYLNQPQHF.

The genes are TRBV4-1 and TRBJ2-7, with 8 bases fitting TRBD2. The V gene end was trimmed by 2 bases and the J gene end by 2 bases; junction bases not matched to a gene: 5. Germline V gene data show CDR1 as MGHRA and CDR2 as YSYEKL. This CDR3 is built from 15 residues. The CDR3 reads CASSQFPGLAYEQYF. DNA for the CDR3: TGCGCCAGCAGCCAATTCCCGGGACTAGCCTACGAGCAGTACTTC.

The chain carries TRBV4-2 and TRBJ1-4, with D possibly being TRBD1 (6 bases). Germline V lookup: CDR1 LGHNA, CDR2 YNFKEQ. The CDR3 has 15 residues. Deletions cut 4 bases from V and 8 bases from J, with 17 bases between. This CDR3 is CASSRYRDRSEKLFF. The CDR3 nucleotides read TGTGCCAGCAGCCGCTATAGAGACAGGAGCGAAAAACTGTTTTTT.

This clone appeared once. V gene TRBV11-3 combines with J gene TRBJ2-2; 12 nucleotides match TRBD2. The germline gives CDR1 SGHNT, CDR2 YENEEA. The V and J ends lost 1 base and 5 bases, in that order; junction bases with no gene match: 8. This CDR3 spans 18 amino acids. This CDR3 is CASSLGLAGGPGTGELFF. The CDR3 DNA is TGTGCCAGCAGCTTAGGCCTAGCGGGAGGGCCGGGGACCGGGGAGCTGTTTTTT.

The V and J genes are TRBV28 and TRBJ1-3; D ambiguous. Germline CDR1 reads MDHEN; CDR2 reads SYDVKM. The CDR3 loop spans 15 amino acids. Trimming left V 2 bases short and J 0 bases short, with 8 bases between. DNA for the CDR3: TGTGCCAGCAGTTTAGTCCCGAGCTCTGGAAACACCATATATTTT. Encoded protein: CASSLVPSSGNTIYF. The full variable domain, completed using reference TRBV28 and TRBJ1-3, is DVKVTQSSRYLVKRTGEKVFLECVQDMDHENMFWYRQDPGLGLRLIYFSYDVKMKEKGDIPEGYSVSREKKERFSLILESASTNQTSMYLCASSLVPSSGNTIYFGEGSWLTVV.